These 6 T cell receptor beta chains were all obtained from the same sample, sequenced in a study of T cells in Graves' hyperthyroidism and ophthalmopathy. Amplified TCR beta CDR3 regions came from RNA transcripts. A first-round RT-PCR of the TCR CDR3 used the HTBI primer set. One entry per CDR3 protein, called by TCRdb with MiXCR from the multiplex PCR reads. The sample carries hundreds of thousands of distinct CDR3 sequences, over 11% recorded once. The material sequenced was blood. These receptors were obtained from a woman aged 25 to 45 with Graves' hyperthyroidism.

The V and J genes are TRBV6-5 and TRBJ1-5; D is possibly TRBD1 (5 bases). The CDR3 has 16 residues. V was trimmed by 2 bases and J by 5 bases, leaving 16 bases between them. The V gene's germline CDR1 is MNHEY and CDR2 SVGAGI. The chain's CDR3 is CASSYPPRERDQPQHF. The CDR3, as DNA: TGTGCCAGCAGTTACCCCCCCAGGGAAAGGGATCAGCCCCAGCATTTT.

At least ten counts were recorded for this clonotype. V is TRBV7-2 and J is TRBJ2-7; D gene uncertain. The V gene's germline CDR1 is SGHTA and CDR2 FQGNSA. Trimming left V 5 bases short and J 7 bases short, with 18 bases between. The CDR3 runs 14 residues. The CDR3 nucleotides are TGTGCCAGCAGCGCTCCGGGCTCTCCAAGGGAGCAGTACTTC. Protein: CASSAPGSPREQYF. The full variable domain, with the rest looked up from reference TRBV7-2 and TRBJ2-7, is GAGVSQSPSNKVTEKGKDVELRCDPISGHTALYWYRQSLGQGLEFLIYFQGNSAPDKSGLPSDRFSAERTGGSVSTLTIQRTQQEDSAVYLCASSAPGSPREQYFGPGTRLTVT.

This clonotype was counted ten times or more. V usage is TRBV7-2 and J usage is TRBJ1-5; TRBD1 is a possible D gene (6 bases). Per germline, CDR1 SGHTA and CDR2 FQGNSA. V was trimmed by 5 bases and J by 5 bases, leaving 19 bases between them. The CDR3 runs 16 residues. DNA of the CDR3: TGTGCCAGCAGCCCCAGACCGCGACAGGCGGATCAGCCCCAGCATTTT. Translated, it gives CASSPRPRQADQPQHF.

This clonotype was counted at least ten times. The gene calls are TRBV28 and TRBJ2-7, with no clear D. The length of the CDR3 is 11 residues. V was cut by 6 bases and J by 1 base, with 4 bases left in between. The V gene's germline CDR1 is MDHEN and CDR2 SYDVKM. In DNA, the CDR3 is TGTGCCAGCAGGCGGTCCTACGAGCAGTACTTC. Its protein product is CASRRSYEQYF.

The CDR3 nucleotides read TGTGCCAGCAGCACCGGGACAGGGTTTAATGAGCGGCAGTTCTTC. Its protein product is CASSTGTGFNERQFF. This chain connects TRBV6-1 to TRBJ2-1; the match to TRBD1 covers 9 bases. This CDR3 has 15 amino acids. Germline assignment: CDR1 MNHNS and CDR2 SASEGT. V lost 6 bases to trimming and J lost 12 bases; unmatched junction nucleotides: 15.

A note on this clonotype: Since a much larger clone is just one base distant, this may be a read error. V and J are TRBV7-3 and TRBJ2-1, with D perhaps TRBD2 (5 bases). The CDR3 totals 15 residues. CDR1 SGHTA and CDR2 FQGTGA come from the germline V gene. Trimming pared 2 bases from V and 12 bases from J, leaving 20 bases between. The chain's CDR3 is CASSLEATITGGQFF. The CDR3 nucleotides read TGTGCCAGCAGCTTAGAAGCGACTATCACCGGTGGGCAGTTCTTC. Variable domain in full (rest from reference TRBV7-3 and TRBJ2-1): GAGVSQTPSNKVTEKGKYVELRCDPISGHTALYWYRQSLGQGPEFLIYFQGTGAADDSGLPNDRFFAVRPEGSVSTLKIQRTERGDSAVYLCASSLEATITGGQFFGPGTRLTVL.